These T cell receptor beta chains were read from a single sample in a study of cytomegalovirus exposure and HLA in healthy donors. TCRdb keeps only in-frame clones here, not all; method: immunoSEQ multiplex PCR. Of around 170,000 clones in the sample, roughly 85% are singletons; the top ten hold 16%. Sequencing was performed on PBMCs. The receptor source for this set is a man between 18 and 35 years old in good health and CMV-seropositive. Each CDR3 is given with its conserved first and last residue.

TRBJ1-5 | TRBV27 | CASSWGGNNQPQHF
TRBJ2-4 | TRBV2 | CASSGTGRDIQYF
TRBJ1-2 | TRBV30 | CAWSMGDRGRNGYTF
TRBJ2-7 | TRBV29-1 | CSVFSRQAASYEQYF
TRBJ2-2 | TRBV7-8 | CASSQDRTSGELFF
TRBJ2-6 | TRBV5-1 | CASSLGAGGSSGANVLTF
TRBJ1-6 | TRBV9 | CASSVGGSNSPLHF
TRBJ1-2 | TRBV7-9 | CASSLAGTGPYGYTF
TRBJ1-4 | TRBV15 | CATTRQGTTNEKLFF
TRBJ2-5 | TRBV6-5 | CASSQTSGRVETQYF
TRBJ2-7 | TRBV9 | CASSSSGGGYEQYF
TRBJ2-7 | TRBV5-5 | CASSFLGQRYEQYF
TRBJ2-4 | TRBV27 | CASSPGSTDNIQYF
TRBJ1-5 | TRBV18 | CASSPGGTVIRQPQHF
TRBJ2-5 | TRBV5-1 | CASSLARGRETQYF